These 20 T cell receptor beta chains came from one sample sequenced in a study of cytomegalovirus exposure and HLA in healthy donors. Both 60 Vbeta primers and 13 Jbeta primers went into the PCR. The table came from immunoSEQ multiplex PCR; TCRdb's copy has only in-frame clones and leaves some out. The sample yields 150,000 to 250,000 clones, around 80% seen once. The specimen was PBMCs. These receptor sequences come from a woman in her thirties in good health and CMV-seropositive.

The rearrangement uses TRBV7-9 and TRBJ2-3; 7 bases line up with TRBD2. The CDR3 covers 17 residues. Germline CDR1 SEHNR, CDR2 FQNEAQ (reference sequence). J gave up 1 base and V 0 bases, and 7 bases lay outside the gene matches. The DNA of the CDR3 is TGTGCCAGCAGCTTAGCGAGGGCTAGCGGACGCACAGATACGCAGTATTTT. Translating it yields CASSLARASGRTDTQYF.

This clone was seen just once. This chain's CDR3 is CASSPRLGSDTEAFF. The CDR3 nucleotides are TGTGCCAGCTCACCCCGATTGGGCTCCGACACTGAAGCTTTCTTT. This chain connects TRBV18 to TRBJ1-1; D gene ambiguous. Trimming pared 3 bases from V and 3 bases from J, leaving 14 bases between. The CDR3 is made up of 15 amino acids. Germline-derived CDR1 and CDR2 are KGHSH and LQKENI.

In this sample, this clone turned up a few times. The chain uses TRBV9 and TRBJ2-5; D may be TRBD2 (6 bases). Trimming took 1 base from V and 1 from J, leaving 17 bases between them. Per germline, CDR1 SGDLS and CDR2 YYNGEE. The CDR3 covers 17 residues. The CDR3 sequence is CASSVFLEGTPQETQYF. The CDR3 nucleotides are TGTGCCAGCAGCGTATTTCTTGAGGGGACTCCCCAAGAGACCCAGTACTTC.

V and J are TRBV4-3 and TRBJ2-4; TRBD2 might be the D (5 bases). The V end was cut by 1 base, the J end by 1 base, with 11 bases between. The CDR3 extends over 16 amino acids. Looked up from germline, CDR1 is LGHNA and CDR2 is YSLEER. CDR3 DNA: TGCGCCAGCAGCCAAGCTACGGGGTCGGCCAAAAACATTCAGTACTTC. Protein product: CASSQATGSAKNIQYF.

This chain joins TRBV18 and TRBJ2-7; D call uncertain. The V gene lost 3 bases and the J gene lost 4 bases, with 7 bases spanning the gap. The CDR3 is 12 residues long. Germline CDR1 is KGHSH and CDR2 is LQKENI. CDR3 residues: CASSPIAYEQYF. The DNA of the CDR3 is TGTGCCAGCTCACCGATAGCTTACGAGCAGTACTTC. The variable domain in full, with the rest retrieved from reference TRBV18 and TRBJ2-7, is NAGVMQNPRHLVRRRGQEARLRCSPMKGHSHVYWYRQLPEEGLKFMVYLQKENIIDESGMPKERFSAEFPKEGPSILRIQQVVRGDSAAYFCASSPIAYEQYFGPGTRLTVT.

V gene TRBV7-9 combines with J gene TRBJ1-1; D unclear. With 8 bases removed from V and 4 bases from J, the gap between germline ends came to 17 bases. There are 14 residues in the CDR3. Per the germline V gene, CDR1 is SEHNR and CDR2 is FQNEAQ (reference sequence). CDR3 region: CASLPPVDITEAFF. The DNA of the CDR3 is TGTGCCAGCCTCCCCCCGGTTGATATCACTGAAGCTTTCTTT.

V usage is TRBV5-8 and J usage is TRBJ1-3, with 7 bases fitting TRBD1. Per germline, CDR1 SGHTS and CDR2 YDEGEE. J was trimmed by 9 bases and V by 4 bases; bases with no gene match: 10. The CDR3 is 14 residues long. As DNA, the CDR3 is TGTGCCAGCAGCGTCACAGGGGTTAGAAGCACCATATATTTT. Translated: CASSVTGVRSTIYF.

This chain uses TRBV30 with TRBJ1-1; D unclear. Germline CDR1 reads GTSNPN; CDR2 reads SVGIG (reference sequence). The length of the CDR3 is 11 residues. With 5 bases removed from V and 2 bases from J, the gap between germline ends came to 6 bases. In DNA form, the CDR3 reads TGTGCCTGGTGTATCAACACTGAAGCTTTCTTT. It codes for CAWCINTEAFF.

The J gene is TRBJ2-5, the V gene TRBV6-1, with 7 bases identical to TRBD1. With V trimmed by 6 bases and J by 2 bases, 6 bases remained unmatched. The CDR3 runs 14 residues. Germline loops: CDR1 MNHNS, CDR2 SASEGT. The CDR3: CASSPDREQETQYF. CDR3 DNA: TGTGCCAGCAGCCCAGACAGGGAGCAAGAGACCCAGTACTTC.

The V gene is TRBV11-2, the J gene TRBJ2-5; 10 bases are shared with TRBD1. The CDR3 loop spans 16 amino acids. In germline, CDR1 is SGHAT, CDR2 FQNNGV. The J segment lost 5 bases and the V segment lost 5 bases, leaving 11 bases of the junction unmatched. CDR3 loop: CASSPFDRGLSETQYF. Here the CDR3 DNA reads TGTGCCAGCAGCCCCTTCGACAGGGGGCTGAGCGAGACCCAGTACTTC.

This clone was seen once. The CDR3 coding sequence is TGCGCCAGCAGCCAAGATCGGCAGGGAAACACTGAAGCTTTCTTT. Its protein product is CASSQDRQGNTEAFF. This chain links TRBV4-3 with TRBJ1-1; weak D call: TRBD1 (5 bases). The CDR3 totals 15 residues. V was shortened by 0 bases and J by 2 bases, with 10 bases between the two germline ends. Looked up from germline, CDR1 is LGHNA and CDR2 is YSLEER.

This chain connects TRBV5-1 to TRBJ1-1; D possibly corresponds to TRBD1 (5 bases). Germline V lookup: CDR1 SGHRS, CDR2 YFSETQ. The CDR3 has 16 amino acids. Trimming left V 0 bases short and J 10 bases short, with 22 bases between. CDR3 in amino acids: CASSLAYTGKLEVAFF. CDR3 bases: TGCGCCAGCAGCTTGGCCTATACAGGAAAACTCGAGGTAGCTTTCTTT.

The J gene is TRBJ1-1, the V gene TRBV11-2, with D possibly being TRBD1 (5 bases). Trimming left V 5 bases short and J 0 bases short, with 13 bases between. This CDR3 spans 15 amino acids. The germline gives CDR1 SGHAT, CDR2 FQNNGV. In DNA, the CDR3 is TGTGCCAGCAGCCCACGGGCAGGGATGAACACTGAAGCTTTCTTT. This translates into CASSPRAGMNTEAFF.

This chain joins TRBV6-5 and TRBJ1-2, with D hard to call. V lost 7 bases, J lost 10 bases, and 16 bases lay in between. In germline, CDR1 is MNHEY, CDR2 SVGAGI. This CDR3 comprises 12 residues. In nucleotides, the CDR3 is TGTGCCAGCACCTCCGGCGGCGGCGTCTACACCTTC. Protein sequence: CASTSGGGVYTF.

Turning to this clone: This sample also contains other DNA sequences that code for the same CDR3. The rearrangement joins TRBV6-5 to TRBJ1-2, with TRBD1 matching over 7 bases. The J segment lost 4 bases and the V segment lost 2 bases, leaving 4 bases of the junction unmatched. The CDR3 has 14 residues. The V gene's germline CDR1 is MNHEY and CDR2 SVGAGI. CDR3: CASSYRGPSYGYTF. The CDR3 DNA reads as TGTGCCAGCAGTTACAGGGGGCCGAGCTATGGCTACACCTTC.

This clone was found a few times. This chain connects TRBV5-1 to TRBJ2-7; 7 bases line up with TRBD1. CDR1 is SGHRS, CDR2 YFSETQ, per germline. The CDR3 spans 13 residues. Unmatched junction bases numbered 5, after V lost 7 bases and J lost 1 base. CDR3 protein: CASGLQGSYEQYF. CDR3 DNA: TGCGCCAGCGGTCTACAGGGGTCCTACGAGCAGTACTTC.

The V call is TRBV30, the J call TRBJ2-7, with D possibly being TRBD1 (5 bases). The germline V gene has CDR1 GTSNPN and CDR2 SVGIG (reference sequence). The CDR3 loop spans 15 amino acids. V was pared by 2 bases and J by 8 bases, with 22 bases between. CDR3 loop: CAWSPDNYQGQKQYF. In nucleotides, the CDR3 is TGTGCCTGGAGTCCGGATAACTACCAGGGCCAGAAGCAGTACTTC.

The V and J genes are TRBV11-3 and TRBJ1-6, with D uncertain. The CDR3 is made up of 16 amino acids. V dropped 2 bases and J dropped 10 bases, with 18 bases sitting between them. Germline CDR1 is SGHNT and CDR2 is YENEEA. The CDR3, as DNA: TGTGCCAGCAGCTTATCCTCGACGGCCGGAGGGTCACCCCTCCACTTT. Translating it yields CASSLSSTAGGSPLHF.

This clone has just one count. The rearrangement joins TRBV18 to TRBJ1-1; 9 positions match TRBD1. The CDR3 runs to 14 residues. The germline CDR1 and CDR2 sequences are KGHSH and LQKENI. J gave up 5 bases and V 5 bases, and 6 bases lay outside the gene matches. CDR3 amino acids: CASSGQGPGTEAFF. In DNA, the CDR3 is TGTGCCAGCTCAGGACAGGGGCCGGGAACTGAAGCTTTCTTT.

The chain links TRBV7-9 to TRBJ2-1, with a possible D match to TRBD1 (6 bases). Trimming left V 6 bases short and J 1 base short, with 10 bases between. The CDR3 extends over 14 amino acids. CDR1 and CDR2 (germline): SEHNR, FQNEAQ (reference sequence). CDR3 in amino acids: CASRRQGSYNEQFF. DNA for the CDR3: TGTGCCAGCAGGCGCCAGGGGTCCTACAATGAGCAGTTCTTC.